This record concerns one T cell receptor beta chain sequence. A few counts support this clone. The specificity of this receptor is unknown. No base qualities exist here, and no much larger clone lies one base off it. Measured from the cysteine to the phenylalanine, the CDR3 is 15 residues long. The DNA shown is the 45-base CDR3, in frame from base 1. Via the germline V gene (reference sequence), CDR1 is MNHNY and CDR2 SVGAGI. V trim: 5 bases; J trim: 1 base; unmatched bases: 6. This specimen belongs to a study of beta chain features in type 1 diabetes (dated by TCRdb to the late 2010s). Some background on the complete study: Mean age, gender distribution, total cell number and subset yield did not differ between patients and healthy donors. A total of under 140,000,000 sorted cells were examined across all samples, and the number of cells per subset was strongly correlated with RNA yield. In the study, TCRB repertoires of sorted circulating CD4+ T cell subsets from recently diagnosed type 1 diabetes patients were compared with those of matched healthy donors. Naive and central memory subsets were obtained from all 30 or so donors, but regulatory and stem cell-like memory subsets were isolated from only 8 patients and about 8 healthy donors.

The entire amount of isolated RNA was reverse transcribed using the High Capacity cDNA Reverse Transcription Kit, so the sequenced TCRB transcripts were expressed ones. Deep immunoSEQ sequencing was performed on naive, central memory and regulatory T cell samples, with an average of about 3.6 million total reads per sample. After sorted cells were lysed in RLT buffer, RNA was extracted with DNase-treated RNeasy Micro or Mini kits, with the choice depending on cell number. To prevent cross-contamination, each cell subset was processed individually, whereas patient and healthy donor samples were processed jointly. The immunoSEQ multiplex PCR was used to amplify TCRB sequences from cDNA, generating 87-bp fragments that spanned the CDR3 region. Amplicons were sequenced on the Illumina HiSeq platform. The authors' pipeline ran thus. Synthetic template baselines were used to correct PCR bias computationally, reads within Hamming distance 2 were collapsed together, and singletons that could not be merged were discarded. Reads were aligned against IMGT to assign V, D and J genes, CDR3 length and insertions or deletions at six rearrangement sites. Within each subset, clonotype counts were normalized to sorted cell number, after which true diversity and Gini coefficients were computed with the tcR R package. The overlap coefficient, calculated on TCRB nucleotide sequences, was used to measure repertoire sharing. Out-of-frame TCRB sequences from naive cells were analyzed as a proxy for the pre-selection repertoire. TCRdb holds this immuneACCESS table with in-frame rearrangements only. Some clones are missing; in checked studies, unresolved V genes explain under half, and the rest has no known cause. V and J calls plus clone size are reproduced from that table; the DNA served to infer D and trimming. The sample data list under 300,000 clones, and around 13% of these were observed just once. The top ten clones comprise about 0.018% of the sample.

Each donor gave one peripheral blood draw, about 110 mL on average, collected into heparinised tubes. A BD FACSAria II and a panel including CD45RO, CCR7, CD25, CD127, CD95 and CD27 were used to sort naive, central memory, regulatory and stem cell-like memory CD4+ T cells. A purity above 98% was achieved for all sorted populations. PBMCs were isolated immediately by Lymphoprep density gradient centrifugation and stained directly without culture. So that batch effects would be minimized, each experiment stained and sorted samples in pairs, pairing one healthy donor with one patient. Results and caveats for the whole study, not just this receptor: Only small numbers of individuals were included in the HLA sub-analyses, which left unresolved whether HLA type had any influence on TCRB rearrangement. Type 1 diabetes patients showed a moderate but significant shortening of TCRB CDR3 length in all four CD4+ subsets. Naive, central memory and regulatory TCRB repertoires appeared to be more alike among patients than among healthy donors. Because cDNA was sequenced instead of genomic DNA, highly expressing activated cells could be over-represented, though the groups showed no difference in activation or CD3 levels. PCR may preferentially amplify shorter templates, but because patient and control samples were amplified and corrected together, any resulting skew would affect both groups equally. At VDJ recombination sites, patients with type 1 diabetes made fewer insertions and deleted more nucleotides, a pattern implying thymic rearrangement abnormalities.

The clonotype originates from a man aged 30 to 39 with type 1 diabetes. In this chain, TRBV6-6 is recombined with TRBJ1-1, and 8 junction bases match TRBD1. The specimen sequenced was naive CD4+ T cells from blood. The cell subset or site label for this specimen denotes: true naive CD4+ T cells. The bases are TGTGCCAGCAGTCCCGGACAGGGACCGAACACTGAAGCTTTCTTT. The translation is CASSPGQGPNTEAFF.